This T cell receptor (beta chain) was documented in a study of breast tumors, draining lymph nodes, adjacent tissues. CDR1 is MNHEY, CDR2 SVGAGI, per germline. There are 14 residues in the CDR3. Findings and caveats of the study: Data fit most tumor T cells coming from lymph node, expanding in tumor. Compared with basal-like, luminal-like tumors shared significantly more repertoire with nontumor tissue.

TCRdb recomputed calls from the multiplex PCR reads with MiXCR, one row per CDR3 protein. The profile shows nearly 110,000 distinct CDR3 sequences, less than 40% of them singletons. Breast cancer patients provided tissue from their axillary draining lymph nodes. A word on this clonotype: Its cognate antigen is unknown. One base away lies a much larger clone, so this may be a sequencing read error. No conserved phenylalanine or tryptophan ends this CDR3, so it is likely a read error.

The sequence was collected from a female donor with breast cancer. Some clones in this sample may be carry-over from other donors' samples. The sample taken for sequencing was axillary lymph node tissue. J is TRBJ1-2 and V is TRBV6-5; a weak D match, TRBD1 (5 bases). In DNA form, the CDR3 reads TGTGCCAGCAGTCACTCGAGCCAGGGAGGGGGCTACACCCTC. Protein product: CASSHSSQGGGYTL.